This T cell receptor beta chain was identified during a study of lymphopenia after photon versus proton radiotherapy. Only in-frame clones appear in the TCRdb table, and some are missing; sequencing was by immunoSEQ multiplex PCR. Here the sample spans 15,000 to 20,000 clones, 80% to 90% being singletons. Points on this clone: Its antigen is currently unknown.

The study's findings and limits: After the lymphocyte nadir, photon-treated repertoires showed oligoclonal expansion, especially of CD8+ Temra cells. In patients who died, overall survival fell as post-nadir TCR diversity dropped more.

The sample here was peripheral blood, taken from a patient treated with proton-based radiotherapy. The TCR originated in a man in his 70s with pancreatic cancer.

The CDR3 bases are TGTGCCAGCAGCGTAGGGACTAGCGGTGGCAACATTCAGTACTTC. Translated, it gives CASSVGTSGGNIQYF. The genes are TRBV9 and TRBJ2-4; 10 bases match TRBD2. Germline V gene sequence: CDR1 SGDLS, CDR2 YYNGEE. The ends lost 0 bases at V and 7 bases at J; junction bases unmatched: 4. This CDR3 has 15 residues.